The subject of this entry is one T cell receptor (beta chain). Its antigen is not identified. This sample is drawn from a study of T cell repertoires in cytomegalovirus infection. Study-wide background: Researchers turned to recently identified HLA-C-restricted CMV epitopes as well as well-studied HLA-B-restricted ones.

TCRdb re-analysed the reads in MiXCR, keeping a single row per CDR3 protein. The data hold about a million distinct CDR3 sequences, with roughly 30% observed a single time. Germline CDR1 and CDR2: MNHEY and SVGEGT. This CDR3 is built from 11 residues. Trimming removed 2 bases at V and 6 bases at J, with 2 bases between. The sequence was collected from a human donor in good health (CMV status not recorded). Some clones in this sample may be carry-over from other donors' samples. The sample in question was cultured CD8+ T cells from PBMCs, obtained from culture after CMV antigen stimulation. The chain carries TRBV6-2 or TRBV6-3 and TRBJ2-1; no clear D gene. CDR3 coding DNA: TGTGCCAGCAGTTACATCAATGAGCAGTTCTTC. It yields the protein CASSYINEQFF.